This TCR beta chain was sequenced for a study of T cell repertoires in cytomegalovirus infection. Per germline, CDR1 SGHTA and CDR2 FQGNSA. The CDR3 has 15 residues. V lost 3 bases, J lost 1 base, and 7 bases lay in between. TCRdb re-called the reads through MiXCR, storing one row per CDR3 protein. Among approximately 270,000 distinct CDR3 sequences, roughly a fifth were seen once, and the ten largest hold roughly 20%. With regard to this clonotype: Its cognate antigen is unknown.

The chain is built from TRBV7-2 and TRBJ2-6; D not certain. The source material was cultured PBMCs, sampled from culture after CMV antigen stimulation. The TCR was taken from a human donor in good health (CMV status not recorded). Some clones in this sample may be carry-over from other donors' samples. The CDR3 loop reads CASSFSVSGANVLTF. The CDR3, as DNA: TGTGCCAGCAGCTTTTCCGTTTCTGGGGCCAACGTCCTGACTTTC.